The 12 T cell receptor beta chains listed next were all sequenced from one sample in a study of cytomegalovirus exposure and HLA in healthy donors. 60 Vbeta and 13 Jbeta primers were used in PCR. The assay was immunoSEQ multiplex PCR, and TCRdb's table has in-frame clones only and misses some. The sample yields about 170,000 clones, 80% to 85% seen once. The sequenced material came from PBMCs. Receptor source: a boy aged 2-15 years in good health and CMV-seronegative.

The gene calls are TRBV18 and TRBJ1-6; possible D gene TRBD1, 5 bases. Deletions cut 2 bases from V and 5 bases from J, with 13 bases between. Germline V gives CDR1 KGHSH, CDR2 LQKENI. This CDR3 has 16 amino acids. This CDR3 reads CASSPGFGGNNSPLHF. CDR3 nucleotides: TGTGCCAGCTCACCAGGGTTCGGGGGTAATAATTCACCCCTCCACTTT.

Turning to this clone: The sample carries other DNA sequences with the same CDR3. V and J are TRBV5-6 and TRBJ2-7, with a tentative D call TRBD1 (5 bases). V gave up 2 bases and J gave up 2 bases, with 5 bases separating them. The germline CDR1 and CDR2 sequences are SGHDT and YYEEEE. This CDR3 has 12 amino acids. CDR3 protein: CASSLGAYEQYV. The CDR3, as DNA: TGTGCCAGCAGCTTAGGGGCCTACGAGCAGTACGTC.

The chain joins TRBV21-1 to TRBJ2-7; no check of the table's D call, TRBD2, against the DNA was made. TRBV21-1 is classified as a pseudogene. This CDR3 contains 14 residues. The CDR3 DNA reads TGTGCCAGCAGCAAAGAGAGAACCCCTCGATGGCAGTACTTC. This translates into CASSKERTPRWQYF.

The chain combines TRBV9 with TRBJ2-7; D is uncertain. Germline CDR1 reads SGDLS; CDR2 reads YYNGEE. V was trimmed by 0 bases and J by 1 base, leaving 14 bases between them. The CDR3 has 16 amino acids. The CDR3 DNA reads TGTGCCAGCAGCGTAGCCTCGAGGCAGCAGTCCTACGAGCAGTACGTC. This translates into CASSVASRQQSYEQYV.

A few counts support this clone. This chain uses TRBV5-1 with TRBJ1-2; no definite D call. The CDR3 covers 14 residues. Between the trimmed V and J ends, which lost 3 bases and 1 base, there was a span of 10 bases. Looked up from germline, CDR1 is SGHRS and CDR2 is YFSETQ. CDR3 sequence: CASSSYSGNYGYTF. CDR3 in DNA: TGCGCCAGCAGCTCCTACAGCGGTAACTATGGCTACACCTTC. The full variable domain, completed using reference TRBV5-1 and TRBJ1-2, is KAGVTQTPRYLIKTRGQQVTLSCSPISGHRSVSWYQQTPGQGLQFLFEYFSETQRNKGNFPGRFSGRQFSNSRSEMNVSTLELGDSALYLCASSSYSGNYGYTFGSGTRLTVV.

To note about this clone: This sample includes further DNA sequences coding for the same CDR3. DNA for the CDR3: TGTGCCACCAGCGGGGGATTGGGCGGGAGCTCCTACGAGCAGTACTTC. Its protein is CATSGGLGGSSYEQYF. This chain connects TRBV15 to TRBJ2-7, with 7 positions matching TRBD2. This CDR3 is built from 16 residues. The junction had 10 bases not matched to a gene; V was cut back by 5 bases and J by 0 bases. Germline values: CDR1 LNHNV, CDR2 YYDKDF (reference sequence).

The chain uses TRBV5-6 and TRBJ2-1, with TRBD1 matching 9 bases. Germline-derived CDR1 and CDR2 are SGHDT and YYEEEE. There are 13 residues in the CDR3. Trimming cost V 5 bases and J 8 bases; bases outside gene matches: 5. CDR3 residues: CASSWDRVDEQFF. The DNA of the CDR3 is TGTGCCAGCAGTTGGGACAGGGTGGATGAGCAGTTCTTC.

V usage is TRBV5-6 and J usage is TRBJ2-7, with 7 bases aligning to TRBD1. The CDR3 totals 15 residues. The germline CDR1 and CDR2 sequences are SGHDT and YYEEEE. V trimming: 2 bases; J trimming: 3 bases; junction bases outside the gene matches: 8. In DNA, the CDR3 is TGTGCCAGCAGCTTAGTACAGGGGATTAACTACGAGCAGTACTTC. Encoded protein: CASSLVQGINYEQYF.

This clone was observed a few times. CDR3 loop: CAISEAGSDTQYF. The CDR3 region has the DNA TGTGCCATCAGTGAGGCGGGATCAGATACGCAGTATTTT. The rearrangement joins TRBV10-3 to TRBJ2-3; perhaps TRBD2 as D (6 bases). This CDR3 contains 13 residues. Germline loops: CDR1 ENHRY, CDR2 SYGVKD. Trimming took 2 bases from V and 4 from J, leaving 7 bases between them.

The rearrangement joins TRBV5-6 to TRBJ1-5, with a tentative D call TRBD1 (5 bases). The CDR3 sequence is 13 residues long. Trimming removed 0 bases at V and 16 bases at J, with 17 bases between. Germline-derived CDR1 and CDR2 are SGHDT and YYEEEE. Written as DNA, the CDR3 is TGTGCCAGCAGCTTGGGACGCGACAGCGCCAACCATTTT. The encoded protein is CASSLGRDSANHF.

V is TRBV2 and J is TRBJ1-3, with D perhaps TRBD1 (5 bases). Germline V gene data show CDR1 as SNHLY and CDR2 as FYNNEI. Deletions cut 6 bases from V and 0 bases from J, with 12 bases between. There are 15 residues in the CDR3. Written as DNA, the CDR3 is TGTGCCAGCAGGTTAGACAGAAGCTCTGGAAACACCATATATTTT. The encoded protein is CASRLDRSSGNTIYF.

The V gene is TRBV5-5, the J gene TRBJ1-3; D gene uncertain. This CDR3 spans 13 amino acids. Germline CDR1 reads SGHKS; CDR2 reads YYEKEE (reference sequence). With 0 bases removed from V and 2 bases from J, the gap between germline ends came to 3 bases. CDR3 coding DNA: TGTGCCAGCAGCTTGGGTACTGGAAACACCATATATTTT. It codes for CASSLGTGNTIYF.